The entry below gives a single TCR beta chain sequence along with its context. Its specificity is unknown. TCRdb reanalyzed the 5' RACE reads and collapses them to one entry per CDR3 protein, without DNA. The clone table shows some 190,000 distinct CDR3 sequences, with the ten largest holding around 7.7%. This sample is part of a study of monozygotic twins with inflammatory bowel disease. Study outcomes and limitations: Among IBD patients, fewer clonotypes were shared with others than among healthy twins, especially with disease activity.

This CDR3 is 16 amino acids long. CDR1 and CDR2 from the germline V gene are MDHEN and SYDVKM. Source material: blood. The receptor was isolated from a human donor with ulcerative colitis or Crohn's disease, or a healthy co-twin of an affected twin (not recorded which). J is TRBJ1-1 and V is TRBV28; TCRdb returns TRBD1, unconfirmable since there is no DNA. The CDR3 loop is CASSLREGRYNTEAFF.